This entry is about one TCR beta chain. This sample is drawn from a study of blood T cell repertoires in COVID-19. Study details: Collection of acute and convalescent COVID-19 samples took place in the United States, Italy and Spain. Sources were T cells, B-cell-depleted T cells, or PBMCs; the material itself was cDNA or gDNA.

Under the authors' procedure: Quantification of nucleated cells was approximated via reference gene primer amplification. The protocol was immunoSEQ multiplex PCR, while the TCRdb copy is restricted to in-frame clones and leaves out a portion. V, J and clone size are taken as reported in that table, and D and trimming were inferred from the DNA itself. The sample gives 150,000 or so clones, over 65% of which show up once; 3% is in the top ten. This CDR3 has 15 residues. V lost 1 base to trimming and J lost 5 bases; unmatched junction nucleotides: 6. Per the germline V gene, CDR1 is SGHKS and CDR2 is YYEKEE (reference sequence).

The receptor's source is a woman older than 75 with acute or convalescent COVID-19. The V gene is TRBV5-5, the J gene TRBJ2-4; 7 nucleotides match TRBD1. The sample taken for sequencing was peripheral blood. Written as DNA, the CDR3 is TGTGCCAGCAGCTTGCTGGGACAGCAACAAAACATTCAGTACTTC. Amino acids: CASSLLGQQQNIQYF.